Following are 11 T cell receptor beta chains from one sample sequenced in a study of blood T cell repertoires in COVID-19 (dated by TCRdb to the early 2020s). Receptors were amplified or captured by the immunoSEQ multiplex PCR assay. TCRdb provides this immuneACCESS table in a form limited to in-frame rearrangements. Some clones are lacking; in checked studies, under half of them reflect an unresolved V gene, and why the rest are absent is not known. The sample table lists about 76,000 clones, around 84% of them with a count of one. The ten largest clones take up approximately 10% of the sample. The sample was peripheral blood. These receptors came from a man between 60 and 75 years old with COVID-19, enrolled during active disease.

The chain employs TRBV6-5 and TRBJ2-1; D is unresolved. Germline CDR1 and CDR2: MNHEY and SVGAGI. The CDR3 has 16 residues. Trimming pared 0 bases from V and 1 base from J, leaving 10 bases between. The chain's CDR3 is CASSYSSVASYNEQFF. The CDR3 nucleotides are TGTGCCAGCAGTTACTCGAGCGTTGCATCCTACAATGAGCAGTTCTTC.

The V call is TRBV7-9, the J call TRBJ2-1, with 9 bases matching TRBD2. The germline V gene has CDR1 SEHNR and CDR2 FQNEAQ (reference sequence). Losses at the gene ends were 1 base for V and 6 bases for J; bases not matched to a gene: 4. CDR3 length equals 15 residues. The CDR3 sequence: CASSLGLAGSNEQFF. In DNA, the CDR3 is TGTGCCAGCAGCTTAGGTCTAGCGGGAAGCAATGAGCAGTTCTTC.

This clone was found once. The rearrangement uses TRBV7-2 and TRBJ2-5; maybe TRBD1 (7 bases). The CDR3 is 16 residues long. Trimming cost V 2 bases and J 4 bases, with 17 bases left between them. Germline loops: CDR1 SGHTA, CDR2 FQGNSA. CDR3 nucleotides: TGTGCCAGCAGCTTATTTGGGCAGGGGGGAAGAGAGACCCAGTACTTC. Translating gives CASSLFGQGGRETQYF. The whole variable domain, remainder taken from reference TRBV7-2 and TRBJ2-5, is GAGVSQSPSNKVTEKGKDVELRCDPISGHTALYWYRQSLGQGLEFLIYFQGNSAPDKSGLPSDRFSAERTGGSVSTLTIQRTQQEDSAVYLCASSLFGQGGRETQYFGPGTRLLVL.

This clone has a handful of counts. The chain links TRBV4-2 to TRBJ2-3, with 11 bases lining up with TRBD2. The ends lost 1 base at V and 10 bases at J; junction bases unmatched: 16. Germline V gene lookup returns CDR1 LGHNA and CDR2 YNFKEQ. The CDR3 runs 18 residues. DNA for the CDR3: TGTGCCAGCAGCCAAGTCCCCCTAGCGGGGGGCCCCCCTATTGCGCAGTATTTT. Translation: CASSQVPLAGGPPIAQYF.

The CDR3 protein is CASSFDGLAGGPRETQYF. The DNA for the CDR3 is TGTGCCAGCAGCTTCGACGGACTAGCGGGAGGGCCGAGGGAGACCCAGTACTTC. The J gene is TRBJ2-5, the V gene TRBV5-6, with 15 nucleotides matching TRBD2. J lost 5 bases, V lost 2 bases, and 10 bases had no gene match. Germline-derived CDR1 and CDR2 are SGHDT and YYEEEE. The CDR3 is 18 amino acids.

The gene calls are TRBV2 and TRBJ2-2, with unresolved D. The CDR3 contains 14 residues. In germline, CDR1 is SNHLY, CDR2 FYNNEI. Between the trimmed V and J ends, which lost 8 bases and 4 bases, there was a span of 14 bases. CDR3: CASFGDLGTGELFF. CDR3 in DNA: TGTGCCAGCTTCGGAGATCTCGGCACCGGGGAGCTGTTTTTT.

V and J are TRBV6-4 and TRBJ1-1, with D perhaps matching TRBD1 (5 bases). The ends were cut back, 3 bases at V and 2 bases at J, with 7 bases in the middle. The germline CDR1 and CDR2 sequences are MRHNA and SNTAGT. This CDR3 is 13 amino acids long. The CDR3 DNA follows: TGTGCCAGCAGTGAAACAGGTAACACTGAAGCTTTCTTT. This sequence encodes CASSETGNTEAFF.

The CDR3 here is CSVLGLEQFF. In DNA, the CDR3 is TGCAGCGTTCTTGGCCTTGAGCAGTTCTTC. The rearrangement uses TRBV29-1 and TRBJ2-1; D gene unclear. Trimming shortened V by 5 bases and J by 9 bases, and 8 bases separated the two germline ends. This CDR3 comprises 10 residues. Germline V lookup: CDR1 SQVTM, CDR2 ANQGSEA.

The chain is built from TRBV24-1 and TRBJ2-5; weak D call: TRBD2 (6 bases). The CDR3 has 18 residues. The V gene lost 3 bases and the J gene lost 1 base, with 20 bases spanning the gap. The germline CDR1 and CDR2 sequences are KGHDR and SFDVKD. The CDR3 sequence is CATSDAAGRRSSQETQYF. As DNA, the CDR3 is TGTGCCACCAGTGATGCCGCGGGGCGACGAAGTTCCCAAGAGACCCAGTACTTC.

Here the CDR3 DNA reads TGCGCCAGCAGCTTCGGCAGGGAAGCCTATGGCTACACCTTC. Amino acids: CASSFGREAYGYTF. The V and J genes are TRBV5-1 and TRBJ1-2, with TRBD1 as a possible D gene (5 bases). Trimming took off 2 bases at V and 4 bases at J, with 12 bases between the two ends. Germline assignment: CDR1 SGHRS and CDR2 YFSETQ. The CDR3 runs 14 residues.

This chain uses TRBV9 with TRBJ2-7; D is possibly TRBD1 (6 bases). With 3 bases removed from V and 5 bases from J, the gap between germline ends came to 12 bases. This CDR3 comprises 13 residues. Germline values: CDR1 SGDLS, CDR2 YYNGEE. The chain's CDR3 is CASSARRGNEQYF. In DNA, the CDR3 is TGTGCCAGCAGCGCCCGAAGGGGGAACGAGCAGTACTTC.